Below, 25 T cell receptor beta chains from the same sample are listed, as sequenced in a study of T cell responses to AZD1222 COVID-19 vaccine. Sequencing was performed with immunoSEQ multiplex PCR; in TCRdb, only in-frame clones are kept and a portion is missing. This repertoire shows 150,000 to 200,000 clones, just over 90% found once; its top ten account for less than 1.5%. Here the sequenced sample was peripheral blood, taken 28 days after the second AZD1222 dose. These receptors all come from an adult who received the AZD1222 COVID-19 vaccine.

The rearrangement links TRBV2 to TRBJ2-5; TRBD2 aligns across 8 bases. The CDR3 sequence is 13 residues long. Trimming removed 6 bases from V and 2 bases from J; junction bases left unmatched: 2. Germline lookup yields CDR1 SNHLY and CDR2 FYNNEI. CDR3 sequence (DNA): TGTGCCAGCAGACTAGCGGCTCAAGAGACCCAGTACTTC. This codes for CASRLAAQETQYF.

This CDR3 is CASSIGARTDLYEQYF. The CDR3 DNA follows: TGTGCCAGTAGTATAGGGGCCCGGACAGATCTCTACGAGCAGTACTTC. The chain uses TRBV19 and TRBJ2-7, with D possibly being TRBD1 (6 bases). The length of the CDR3 is 16 residues. Trimming removed 1 base from V and 3 bases from J, with 16 bases in between. Germline V gene data show CDR1 as LNHDA and CDR2 as SQIVND (reference sequence).

The chain combines TRBV19 with TRBJ2-2; 11 bases match TRBD2. J was trimmed by 6 bases and V by 3 bases; bases with no gene match: 12. This CDR3 is built from 18 residues. Germline loops: CDR1 LNHDA, CDR2 SQIVND (reference sequence). The CDR3 is CASSILGSSGGPPGELFF. In DNA form, the CDR3 reads TGTGCCAGTAGTATTCTCGGGTCTAGCGGGGGGCCCCCCGGGGAGCTGTTTTTT. Variable domain in full (rest from reference TRBV19 and TRBJ2-2): DGGITQSPKYLFRKEGQNVTLSCEQNLNHDAMYWYRQDPGQGLRLIYYSQIVNDFQKGDIAEGYSVSREKKESFPLTVTSAQKNPTAFYLCASSILGSSGGPPGELFFGEGSRLTVL.

This clone was detected only a few times. The CDR3 is CASSLRGRTSTYEQYF. Written as DNA, the CDR3 is TGTGCCAGCAGCTTAAGAGGTCGGACTTCTACCTACGAGCAGTACTTC. The V call is TRBV7-8, the J call TRBJ2-7; perhaps TRBD2 as D (5 bases). V was pared by 2 bases and J by 2 bases, with 16 bases between. The CDR3 spans 16 residues. From germline, CDR1 is SGHVS and CDR2 FQNEAQ.

This clone was observed a few times. The chain recombines TRBV10-3 with TRBJ1-2; D call uncertain. This CDR3 comprises 14 residues. V gave up 7 bases and J gave up 8 bases, with 20 bases separating them. Germline V CDR1 and CDR2: ENHRY, SYGVKD. The CDR3 region is CAITPEGLSRGYTF. Written as DNA, the CDR3 is TGTGCCATCACCCCTGAGGGATTGAGTCGGGGCTACACCTTC.

The chain combines TRBV18 with TRBJ1-2; no clear D gene. This CDR3 spans 15 amino acids. Per the germline V gene, CDR1 is KGHSH and CDR2 is LQKENI. V lost 2 bases and J 0 bases, leaving 10 bases between the germline ends. The CDR3, as DNA: TGTGCCAGCTCACCAGACGGAAAAGCTAACTATGGCTACACCTTC. Amino acids: CASSPDGKANYGYTF.

The chain carries TRBV21-1 and TRBJ1-4. TRBV21-1 represents a pseudogene. The CDR3 consists of 15 residues. The DNA for the CDR3 is TGTGCCAGCAGCCCCCGGGGGGCAACTAATGAAAAACTGTTTTTT. Its translation is CASSPRGATNEKLFF.

The V call is TRBV4-1, the J call TRBJ2-7; 9 bases match TRBD1. CDR1 and CDR2 from the germline V gene are MGHRA and YSYEKL. Germline trimming cut 0 bases from V and 6 bases from J; bases unmatched to any gene: 9. The CDR3 loop spans 16 amino acids. In nucleotides, the CDR3 is TGCGCCAGCAGCCAAGATGGACAGGGGCATGGCTTCGAGCAGTACTTC. Amino acids: CASSQDGQGHGFEQYF.

This clone was detected only a few times. Additional DNA sequences in this sample encode the identical CDR3. The chain is built from TRBV5-1 and TRBJ1-2, with 11 positions matching TRBD1. The CDR3 has 15 amino acids. V shed 0 bases and J 4 bases; nucleotides not matched to a gene: 2. Germline-derived CDR1 and CDR2 are SGHRS and YFSETQ. CDR3 loop: CASSLAGTGGYGYTF. Here the CDR3 DNA reads TGCGCCAGCAGCTTGGCCGGGACAGGGGGCTATGGCTACACCTTC.

The chain is built from TRBV28 and TRBJ2-1; D is undetermined. Germline V gene data show CDR1 as MDHEN and CDR2 as SYDVKM. CDR3 size: 13 residues. The germline V and J ends were trimmed by 5 bases and 8 bases, with 13 bases remaining between them. CDR3 nucleotides: TGTGCCAGCAGTCTATTATCGGGCGATGAGCAGTTCTTC. Translating it yields CASSLLSGDEQFF.

Here the CDR3 reads CASTAQAGAGDTQYF. CDR3 DNA: TGTGCCAGTACCGCCCAAGCGGGAGCCGGAGATACGCAGTATTTT. The chain joins TRBV19 to TRBJ2-3; TRBD2 matches at 8 bases. V shed 7 bases and J 5 bases; nucleotides not matched to a gene: 11. The CDR3 is 15 amino acids. Germline CDR1 reads LNHDA; CDR2 reads SQIVND (reference sequence).

The chain combines TRBV5-6 with TRBJ2-5; 8 nucleotides match TRBD2. Trimming removed 4 bases from V and 2 bases from J; junction bases left unmatched: 4. This CDR3 contains 14 residues. In germline, CDR1 is SGHDT, CDR2 YYEEEE. The CDR3 reads CASSLLAAQETQYF. CDR3 nucleotide sequence: TGTGCCAGCAGCCTACTAGCGGCACAAGAGACCCAGTACTTC.

The chain combines TRBV27 with TRBJ1-1, with D maybe TRBD1 (5 bases). V was shortened by 0 bases and J by 0 bases, with 11 bases between the two germline ends. The germline V gene has CDR1 MNHEY and CDR2 SMNVEV (reference sequence). This CDR3 comprises 16 residues. The DNA of the CDR3 is TGTGCCAGCAGTTTATCTCCATCAGGGCTGAACACTGAAGCTTTCTTT. This codes for CASSLSPSGLNTEAFF.

This clone was seen just once. The chain couples TRBV6-2 or TRBV6-3 to TRBJ2-7; D uncertain. The CDR3 covers 11 residues. V lost 5 bases and J lost 5, with 7 bases in between. Germline CDR1 MNHEY, CDR2 SVGEGT. Here the CDR3 DNA reads TGTGCCAGCAGTGGGTCCCACGAGCAGTACTTC. Protein sequence: CASSGSHEQYF.

This clone was observed once. The rearrangement links TRBV19 to TRBJ1-1; no clear D. This CDR3 has 15 amino acids. V was pared by 1 base and J by 0 bases, with 9 bases between. Germline-derived CDR1 and CDR2 are LNHDA and SQIVND (reference sequence). The DNA for the CDR3 is TGTGCCAGTAGTATAGGACACCTCATGAACACTGAAGCTTTCTTT. It is translated as CASSIGHLMNTEAFF.

This clone was seen just once. This CDR3 reads CASSDWTGIGLGNEQFF. The CDR3 region has the DNA TGTGCCAGCAGTGATTGGACGGGAATAGGGCTTGGCAATGAGCAGTTCTTC. The chain uses TRBV25-1 and TRBJ2-1, with D possibly TRBD2 on 5 matching bases. Trimming took 3 bases from V and 6 from J, leaving 21 bases between them. Per germline, CDR1 MGHDK and CDR2 SYGVNS. The CDR3 extends over 17 amino acids.

This clone showed up just a few times. The chain couples TRBV2 to TRBJ2-7; TRBD1 matches 8 bases. CDR3 length: 14 residues. V gave up 8 bases and J gave up 3 bases; unmatched junction bases: 9. In germline, CDR1 is SNHLY, CDR2 FYNNEI. In DNA form, the CDR3 reads TGTGCCAGCCAACGGACAGGGTTAAGCTACGAGCAGTACTTC. Its protein product is CASQRTGLSYEQYF.

The DNA for the CDR3 is TGTGCCACCTCAAAGGGGAGGTCCGATGGGGGTGAGCAGTTCTTC. Protein product: CATSKGRSDGGEQFF. The rearrangement joins TRBV11-2 to TRBJ2-1; maybe TRBD2 (6 bases). Germline V gives CDR1 SGHAT, CDR2 FQNNGV. V gave up 10 bases and J gave up 9 bases, with 25 bases separating them. The CDR3 loop spans 15 amino acids. Looking up the rest from reference TRBV11-2 and TRBJ2-1 gives the full variable domain: EAGVAQSPRYKIIEKRQSVAFWCNPISGHATLYWYQQILGQGPKLLIQFQNNGVVDDSQLPKDRFSAERLKGVDSTLKIQPAKLEDSAVYLCATSKGRSDGGEQFFGPGTRLTVL.

This chain uses TRBV27 with TRBJ1-1; D remains ambiguous. Per the germline V gene, CDR1 is MNHEY and CDR2 is SMNVEV (reference sequence). The CDR3 spans 12 residues. With 2 bases removed from V and 6 bases from J, the gap between germline ends came to 7 bases. The CDR3 reads CASSLTGSEAFF. The DNA for the CDR3 is TGTGCCAGCAGTTTAACGGGGTCTGAAGCTTTCTTT.

This clone was observed a handful of times. The chain couples TRBV7-3 to TRBJ2-5; weak D call: TRBD2 (5 bases). In germline, CDR1 is SGHTA, CDR2 FQGTGA. The CDR3 sequence is 15 residues long. Trimming cost V 1 base and J 1 base, with 10 bases left between them. This CDR3 reads CASSLIPDSQETQYF. The CDR3 region has the DNA TGTGCCAGCAGCTTAATTCCGGACTCCCAAGAGACCCAGTACTTC.

In this sample, this clone turned up once. J is TRBJ1-4 and V is TRBV5-8; 7 nucleotides align to TRBD1. J was trimmed by 8 bases and V by 4 bases; bases with no gene match: 11. Per the germline V gene, CDR1 is SGHTS and CDR2 is YDEGEE. This CDR3 has 15 residues. DNA of the CDR3: TGTGCCAGCAGCCCAAGACAGGGTAGAGGAGAAAAACTGTTTTTT. Translating gives CASSPRQGRGEKLFF.

The chain links TRBV9 to TRBJ2-5; TRBD1 agrees at 9 bases. This CDR3 has 15 residues. J was trimmed by 2 bases and V by 5 bases; bases with no gene match: 7. Germline CDR1 SGDLS, CDR2 YYNGEE. This CDR3 is CASRPGQGDQETQYF. Written as DNA, the CDR3 is TGTGCCAGCAGACCGGGACAGGGAGATCAAGAGACCCAGTACTTC.

This clone has a single count. The J gene is TRBJ2-6, the V gene TRBV4-2, with TRBD1 identical over 9 bases. In germline, CDR1 is LGHNA, CDR2 YNFKEQ. Losses at the gene ends were 1 base for V and 1 base for J; bases not matched to a gene: 2. This CDR3 contains 17 residues. The CDR3 reads CASSQAGQGSGANVLTF. DNA of the CDR3: TGTGCCAGCAGCCAAGCAGGACAGGGGTCTGGGGCCAACGTCCTGACTTTC.

The chain couples TRBV12-5 to TRBJ2-2; 10 nucleotides match TRBD1. The germline CDR1 and CDR2 sequences are LGHNT and FRNRAP. This CDR3 region has 12 residues. With V trimmed by 6 bases and J by 13 bases, 5 bases remained unmatched. CDR3 in amino acids: CASGRDRGTLFF. The CDR3, as DNA: TGTGCTAGTGGCCGGGACAGGGGCACGCTGTTTTTT. The full variable domain, its missing parts supplied by reference TRBV12-5 and TRBJ2-2, is DARVTQTPRHKVTEMGQEVTMRCQPILGHNTVFWYRQTMMQGLELLAYFRNRAPLDDSGMPKDRFSAEMPDATLATLKIQPSEPRDSAVYFCASGRDRGTLFFGEGSRLTVL.

This chain uses TRBV4-2 with TRBJ2-5; TRBD2 agrees at 11 bases. Germline V gene lookup returns CDR1 LGHNA and CDR2 YNFKEQ. V lost 0 bases, J lost 1 base, and 13 bases stayed unmatched. This CDR3 comprises 20 residues. The chain's CDR3 is CASSQDGSLAGGKSQETQYF. CDR3 bases: TGTGCCAGCAGCCAAGATGGATCCCTAGCGGGGGGTAAAAGCCAAGAGACCCAGTACTTC.